This is a list of T cell receptor beta chains from one sample in a study of T-cell memory formation after mild COVID-19. TCRdb itself ran the 5' RACE reads through MiXCR, one entry per CDR3 protein. The data contain roughly 150,000 distinct CDR3 sequences, around 15% of them singletons. The sequenced sample was PBMCs or a T cell subset sorted from them (not recorded which). The receptor set was obtained from an adult woman who had mild COVID-19 (a few samples of this study predate the infection). Cell type and time point are not known. CDR3s include the opening cysteine and the closing phenylalanine or tryptophan.

v_gene	CDR3aa
TRBV15	CATSTGQLNEKLFF
TRBV20-1	CSARDREQGETGELFF
TRBV4-1	CASSQVAGVSYNEQFF
TRBV4-1	CASSQGDGTLYEQYF
TRBV5-1	CASSPDAGVERTQYF
TRBV29-1	CSVEEVDRGNYGYTF
TRBV4-3	CASSFKSGSYNEQFF
TRBV14	CASSRPGLAGYNEQFF
TRBV18	CASSPKERAYEQYF
TRBV5-6	CASSSPGLAGEETQYF
TRBV20-1	CSDGLAGASTDTQYF
TRBV29-1	CSSEGVLMTEAFF
TRBV7-9	CASSFGTSSYEQYF
TRBV9	CASSPSKSLRDLSYEQYF
TRBV5-6	CASSLEPGLATDTQYF
TRBV6-1	CASALAGGTGELFF
TRBV12-3/TRBV12-4	CASSLNRRDEQFF
TRBV4-2	CASSQGTSFPSEQFF
TRBV4-3	CASSHSTHERTGELFF
TRBV18	CASSPVQAYTDTQYF
TRBV7-9	CASSEGDPAYEQYF
TRBV4-3	CASSQDTRGTEAFF
TRBV12-3/TRBV12-4	CASTATANTGELFF
TRBV6-2/TRBV6-3	CASSYSVETQYF
TRBV13	CASSPERGGRNTQYF
TRBV7-6	CASSRTIYTGELFF
TRBV29-1	CSVEDRRRQGANYGYTF
TRBV15	CATSRIPGTSLYEQYF
TRBV25-1	CASSPGDNTGELFF
TRBV1	CASSQDGQGEISYNEQFF
TRBV7-2	CASSFDRGGKQFF
TRBV2	CATTGQPHSYEQYF
TRBV7-8	CASSLVGRLAASSYNEQFF
TRBV12-3/TRBV12-4	CASSLRLMRDQETQYF
TRBV10-3	CAISQLGSETQYF
TRBV7-3	CASSLLGANTEAFF
TRBV20-1	CSARLPGLKDQPQHF
TRBV12-3/TRBV12-4	CASSSWEVGYNEQFF
TRBV7-2	CASSLGPYVQDYNEQFF
TRBV3-1	CASSQGGRTAKNIQYF
TRBV21-1	CASSKLDRGQFF
TRBV3-1	CASGSGRRAGELFF
TRBV7-8	CASGSQATAFEQYF
TRBV5-1	CASSQATGQGNYGYTF
TRBV6-6	CASSYSIVDSSNSPLHF
TRBV18	CASSGAAQETQYF
TRBV20-1	CSVYTPDSYNEQFF
TRBV7-9	CASSWTSGHNEQFF
TRBV20-1	CSARGGTYGYTF
TRBV6-5	CASSSDRSSGNTIYF
TRBV11-2	CASRLTSGSYNEQFF
TRBV18	CASSTEGGGEYGYTF
TRBV9	CASSVGQGTGYGYTF
TRBV7-2	CASSLLPGGPDTQYF
TRBV2	CASSDGLVSYEQYF
TRBV12-3/TRBV12-4	CASSSTGALNTEAFF
TRBV29-1	CSVGGGGQPQHF
TRBV19	CASGRGTENTGELFF